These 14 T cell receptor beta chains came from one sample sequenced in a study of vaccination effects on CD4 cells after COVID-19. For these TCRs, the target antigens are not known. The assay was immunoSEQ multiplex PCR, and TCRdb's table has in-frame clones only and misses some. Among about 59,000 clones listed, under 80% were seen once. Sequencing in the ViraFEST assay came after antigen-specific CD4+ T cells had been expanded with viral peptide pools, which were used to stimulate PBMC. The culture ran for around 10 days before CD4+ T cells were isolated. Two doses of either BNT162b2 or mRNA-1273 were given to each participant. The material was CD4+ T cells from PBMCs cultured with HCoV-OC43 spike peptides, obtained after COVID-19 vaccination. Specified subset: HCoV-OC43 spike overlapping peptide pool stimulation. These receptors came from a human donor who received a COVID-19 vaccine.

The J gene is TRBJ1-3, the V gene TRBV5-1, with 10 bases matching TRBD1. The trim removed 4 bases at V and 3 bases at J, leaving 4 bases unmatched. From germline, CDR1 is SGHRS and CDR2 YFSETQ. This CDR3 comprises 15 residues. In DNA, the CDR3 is TGCGCCAGCAGCGCTCGGACAGGGGGTGGAAACACCATATATTTT. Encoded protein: CASSARTGGGNTIYF.

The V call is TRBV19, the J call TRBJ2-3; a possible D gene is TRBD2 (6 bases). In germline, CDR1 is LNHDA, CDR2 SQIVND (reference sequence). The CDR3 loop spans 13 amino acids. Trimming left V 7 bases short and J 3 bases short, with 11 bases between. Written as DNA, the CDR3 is TGTGCCAGTAAGCGAGCGGGTACAGATACGCAGTATTTT. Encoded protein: CASKRAGTDTQYF.

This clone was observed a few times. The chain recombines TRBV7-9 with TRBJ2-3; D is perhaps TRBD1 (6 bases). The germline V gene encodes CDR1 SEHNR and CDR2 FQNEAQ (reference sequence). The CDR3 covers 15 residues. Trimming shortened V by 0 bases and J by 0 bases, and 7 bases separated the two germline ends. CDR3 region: CASSLAGQSTDTQYF. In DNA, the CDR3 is TGTGCCAGCAGCTTAGCCGGACAGAGCACAGATACGCAGTATTTT.

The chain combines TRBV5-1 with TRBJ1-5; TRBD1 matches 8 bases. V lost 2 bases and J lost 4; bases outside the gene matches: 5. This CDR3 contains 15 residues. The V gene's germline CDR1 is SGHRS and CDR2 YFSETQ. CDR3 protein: CASSLSDRANQPQHF. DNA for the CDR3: TGCGCCAGCAGCTTATCGGACAGGGCAAATCAGCCCCAGCATTTT.

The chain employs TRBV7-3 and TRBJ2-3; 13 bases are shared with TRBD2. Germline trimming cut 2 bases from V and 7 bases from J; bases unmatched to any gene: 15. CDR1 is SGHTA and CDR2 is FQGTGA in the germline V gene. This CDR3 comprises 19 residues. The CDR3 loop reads CASSLSGGGTSGILYTQYF. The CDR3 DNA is TGTGCCAGCAGCTTATCTGGTGGGGGGACTAGCGGGATACTTTATACGCAGTATTTT.

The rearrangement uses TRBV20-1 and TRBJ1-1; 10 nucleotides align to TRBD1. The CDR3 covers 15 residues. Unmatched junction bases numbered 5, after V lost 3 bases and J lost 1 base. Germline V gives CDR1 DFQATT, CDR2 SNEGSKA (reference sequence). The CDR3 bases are TGCAGTGCTAGTCCCCGGACAGGGGGGAACACTGAAGCTTTCTTT. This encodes CSASPRTGGNTEAFF.

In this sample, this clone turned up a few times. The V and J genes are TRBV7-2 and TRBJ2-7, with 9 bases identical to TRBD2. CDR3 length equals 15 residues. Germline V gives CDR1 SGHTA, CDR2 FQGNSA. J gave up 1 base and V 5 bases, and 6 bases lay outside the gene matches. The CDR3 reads CASSREAGGSYEQYV. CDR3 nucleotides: TGTGCCAGCAGCCGGGAGGCGGGGGGGTCCTACGAGCAGTACGTC.

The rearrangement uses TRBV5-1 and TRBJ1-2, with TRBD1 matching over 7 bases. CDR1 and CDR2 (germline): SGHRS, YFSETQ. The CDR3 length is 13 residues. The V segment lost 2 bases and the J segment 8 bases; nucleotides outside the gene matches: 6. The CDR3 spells CASSLVTGEGYTF. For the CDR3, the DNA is TGCGCCAGCAGCTTAGTCACAGGGGAGGGCTACACCTTC.

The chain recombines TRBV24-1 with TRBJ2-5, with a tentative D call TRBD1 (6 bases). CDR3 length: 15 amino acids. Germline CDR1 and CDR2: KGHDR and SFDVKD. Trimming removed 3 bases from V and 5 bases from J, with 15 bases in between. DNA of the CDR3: TGTGCCACCAGTGATCCACAGGGTGTTAGGGAGACCCAGTACTTC. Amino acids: CATSDPQGVRETQYF.

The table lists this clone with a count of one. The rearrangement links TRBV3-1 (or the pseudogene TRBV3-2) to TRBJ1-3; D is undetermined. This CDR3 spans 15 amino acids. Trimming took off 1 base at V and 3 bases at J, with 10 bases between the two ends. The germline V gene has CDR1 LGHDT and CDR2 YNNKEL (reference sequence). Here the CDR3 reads CASSQGSGFGNTIYF. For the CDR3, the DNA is TGTGCCAGCAGCCAAGGGAGCGGCTTTGGAAACACCATATATTTT.

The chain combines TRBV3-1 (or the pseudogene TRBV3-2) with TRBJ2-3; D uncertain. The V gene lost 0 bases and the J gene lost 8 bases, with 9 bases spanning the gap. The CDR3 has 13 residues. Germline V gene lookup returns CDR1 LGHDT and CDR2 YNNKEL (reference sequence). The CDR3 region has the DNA TGTGCCAGCAGCCAAGATATGGCGAGTACGCAGTATTTT. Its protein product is CASSQDMASTQYF.

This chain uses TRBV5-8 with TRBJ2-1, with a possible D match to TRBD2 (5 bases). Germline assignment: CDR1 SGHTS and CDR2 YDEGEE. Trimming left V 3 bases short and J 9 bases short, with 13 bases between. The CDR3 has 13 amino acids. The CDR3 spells CASSSQASFEQFF. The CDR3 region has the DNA TGTGCCAGCAGCTCCCAAGCTAGCTTTGAGCAGTTCTTC.

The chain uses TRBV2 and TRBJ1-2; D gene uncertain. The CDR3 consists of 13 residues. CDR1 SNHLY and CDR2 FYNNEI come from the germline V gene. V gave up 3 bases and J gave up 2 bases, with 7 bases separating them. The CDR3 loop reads CASSDPGNYGYTF. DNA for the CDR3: TGTGCCAGCAGTGACCCCGGGAACTATGGCTACACCTTC.

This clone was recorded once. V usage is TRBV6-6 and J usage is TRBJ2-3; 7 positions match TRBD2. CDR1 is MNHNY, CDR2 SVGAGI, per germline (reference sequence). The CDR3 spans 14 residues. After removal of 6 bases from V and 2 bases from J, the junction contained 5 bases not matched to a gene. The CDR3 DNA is TGTGCCAGCAGGGATCTAGCGGCCACAGATACGCAGTATTTT. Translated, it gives CASRDLAATDTQYF.